This entry concerns a single T cell receptor beta chain. The antigen is unknown. CDR3 length: 14 residues. Trimming stripped 8 bases from V and 0 bases from J, with 11 bases between. Per the germline V gene, CDR1 is MNHEY and CDR2 is SMNVEV (reference sequence). This specimen comes from a study of cytomegalovirus exposure and HLA in healthy donors. Study observations and caveats: The dataset shows that most TCR sequences were rare, while some public TCRs occurred in many donors. TRBV6-2, TRBV6-3 and other indistinguishable V segments were excluded. In a later analysis, approximately 15,000 TCR beta sequences were associated with HLA alleles at 0.05 false discovery rate.

The PCR used 60 Vbeta and 13 Jbeta primers. Sequenced by immunoSEQ multiplex PCR; TCRdb stores in-frame clones only, minus some. Found here are over 65,000 clones, 75% to 85% of them singletons; the top ten hold roughly 14%. The origin of this receptor is a woman in her thirties or forties in good health and CMV-seropositive. The material sequenced was PBMCs. V gene TRBV27 combines with J gene TRBJ2-1; D may be TRBD2 (5 bases). As DNA, the CDR3 is TGTGCCAGCCAGGACTCGGGCTCCTACAATGAGCAGTTCTTC. Its protein is CASQDSGSYNEQFF.